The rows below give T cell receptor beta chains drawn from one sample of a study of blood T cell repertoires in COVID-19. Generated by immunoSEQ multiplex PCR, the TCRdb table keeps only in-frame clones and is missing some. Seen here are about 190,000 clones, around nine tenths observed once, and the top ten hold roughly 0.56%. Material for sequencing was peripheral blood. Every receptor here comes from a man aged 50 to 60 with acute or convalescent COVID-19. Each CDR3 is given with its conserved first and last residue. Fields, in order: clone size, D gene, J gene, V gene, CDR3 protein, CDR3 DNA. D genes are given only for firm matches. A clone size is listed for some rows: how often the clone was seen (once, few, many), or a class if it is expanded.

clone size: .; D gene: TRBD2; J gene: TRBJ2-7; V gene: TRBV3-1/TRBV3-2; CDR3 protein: CASSQGLAGGSEQYF; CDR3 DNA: TGTGCCAGCAGCCAAGGACTAGCGGGAGGCAGCGAGCAGTACTTC
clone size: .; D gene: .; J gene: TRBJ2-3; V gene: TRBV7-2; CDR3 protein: CASSRDTSDTDTQYF; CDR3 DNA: TGTGCCAGCAGCCGGGACACCTCCGACACAGATACGCAGTATTTT
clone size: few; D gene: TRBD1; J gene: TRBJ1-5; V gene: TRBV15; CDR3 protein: CATSRVGGRQGGQPQHF; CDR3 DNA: TGTGCCACCAGCAGAGTGGGAGGTAGACAGGGGGGCCAGCCCCAGCATTTT
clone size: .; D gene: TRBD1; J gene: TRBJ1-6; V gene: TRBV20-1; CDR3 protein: CSASGTGELNSPLHF; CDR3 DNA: TGCAGTGCTAGTGGGACAGGGGAACTTAATTCACCCCTCCACTTT
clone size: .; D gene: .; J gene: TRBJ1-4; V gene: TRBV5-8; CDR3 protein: CASSYDSLPDEKLFF; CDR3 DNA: TGTGCCAGCAGCTACGACAGTTTACCTGATGAAAAACTGTTTTTT
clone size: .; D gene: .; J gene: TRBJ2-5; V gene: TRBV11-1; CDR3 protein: CASSLESSRGKETQYF; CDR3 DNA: TGTGCCAGCAGCTTAGAGTCGTCGCGGGGAAAAGAGACCCAGTACTTC
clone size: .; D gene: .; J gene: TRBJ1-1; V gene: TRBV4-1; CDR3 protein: CASSQVYRDNLNTEAFF; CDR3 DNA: TGCGCCAGCAGCCAAGTGTATAGGGACAACTTAAACACTGAAGCTTTCTTT
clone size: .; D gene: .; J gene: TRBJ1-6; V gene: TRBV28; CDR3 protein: CASSLVWTANSPLHF; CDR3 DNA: TGTGCCAGCAGTTTGGTATGGACTGCAAATTCACCCCTCCACTTT
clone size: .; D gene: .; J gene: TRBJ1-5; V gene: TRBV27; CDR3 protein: CASSLWGPYSNQPQHF; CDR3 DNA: TGTGCCAGCAGTTTATGGGGGCCATATAGCAATCAGCCCCAGCATTTT
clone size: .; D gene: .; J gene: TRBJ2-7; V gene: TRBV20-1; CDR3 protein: CSAYDSWEQYF; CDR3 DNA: TGCAGTGCTTACGACTCTTGGGAGCAGTACTTC
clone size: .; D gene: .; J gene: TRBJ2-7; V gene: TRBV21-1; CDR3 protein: CASSKGPLAKPYEQYF; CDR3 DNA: TGTGCCAGCAGCAAAGGTCCACTAGCCAAACCCTACGAGCAGTACTTC
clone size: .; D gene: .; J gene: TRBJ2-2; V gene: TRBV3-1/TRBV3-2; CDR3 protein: CASSKGDTYTGELFF; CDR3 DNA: TGTGCCAGCAGCAAGGGAGACACCTACACCGGGGAGCTGTTTTTT
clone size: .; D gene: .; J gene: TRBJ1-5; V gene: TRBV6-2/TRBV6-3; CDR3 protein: CASRYGQINQPQHF; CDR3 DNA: TGTGCCAGCAGATACGGACAGATCAATCAGCCCCAGCATTTT
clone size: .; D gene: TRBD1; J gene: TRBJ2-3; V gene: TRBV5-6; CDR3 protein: CASNGDRGLTDTQYF; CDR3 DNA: TGTGCCAGTAATGGGGACAGGGGTTTAACAGATACGCAGTATTTT
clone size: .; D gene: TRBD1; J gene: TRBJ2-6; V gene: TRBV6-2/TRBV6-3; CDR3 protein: CASSWDRGLGANVLTF; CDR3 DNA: TGTGCCAGCAGTTGGGACAGGGGGCTTGGGGCCAACGTCCTGACTTTC
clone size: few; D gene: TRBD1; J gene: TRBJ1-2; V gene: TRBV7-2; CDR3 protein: CASSLLWTGGGYTF; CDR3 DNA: TGTGCCAGCAGCTTATTATGGACAGGGGGCGGCTACACCTTC
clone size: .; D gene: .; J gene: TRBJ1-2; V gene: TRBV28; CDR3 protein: CASSKTGYGYTF; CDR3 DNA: TGTGCCAGCAGTAAGACAGGTTATGGCTACACCTTC
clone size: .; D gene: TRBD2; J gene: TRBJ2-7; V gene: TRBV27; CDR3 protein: CASRLGLAFHEQYF; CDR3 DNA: TGTGCCAGCAGGCTCGGACTAGCATTCCACGAGCAGTACTTC
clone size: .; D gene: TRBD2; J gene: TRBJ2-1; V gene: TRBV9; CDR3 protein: CASTPPGTSGGWQFF; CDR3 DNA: TGTGCCAGCACCCCCCCCGGGACTAGCGGGGGCTGGCAGTTCTTC
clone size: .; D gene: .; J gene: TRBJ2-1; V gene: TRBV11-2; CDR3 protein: CASSLVQDWQFF; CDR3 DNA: TGTGCCAGCAGCTTAGTCCAGGATTGGCAGTTCTTC
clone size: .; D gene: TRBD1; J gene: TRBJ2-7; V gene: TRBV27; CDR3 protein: CASRSLVTDRGRYEQYF; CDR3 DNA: TGTGCCAGCAGAAGTTTAGTGACCGACAGGGGGCGGTACGAGCAGTACTTC
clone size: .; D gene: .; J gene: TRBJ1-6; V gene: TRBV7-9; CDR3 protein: CASSPQSYNSPLHF; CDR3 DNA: TGTGCCAGCAGCCCCCAATCCTATAATTCACCCCTCCACTTT
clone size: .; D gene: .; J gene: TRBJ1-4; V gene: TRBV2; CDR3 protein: CASNNPDYNEKLFF; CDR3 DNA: TGTGCCAGCAATAACCCGGACTATAATGAAAAACTGTTTTTT
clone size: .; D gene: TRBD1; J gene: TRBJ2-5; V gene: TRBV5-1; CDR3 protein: CASSEGTGLDLTQYF; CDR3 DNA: TGCGCCAGCAGCGAGGGGACAGGGCTGGATTTGACCCAGTACTTC
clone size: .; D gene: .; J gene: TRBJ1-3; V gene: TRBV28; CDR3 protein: CASRTGHRNTIYF; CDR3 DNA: TGTGCCAGCAGGACGGGACACAGAAACACCATATATTTT
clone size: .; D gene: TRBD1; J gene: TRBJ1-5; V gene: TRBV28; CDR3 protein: CASSLGTGRQPQHF; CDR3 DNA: TGTGCCAGCAGTTTGGGGACAGGGCGCCAGCCCCAGCATTTT
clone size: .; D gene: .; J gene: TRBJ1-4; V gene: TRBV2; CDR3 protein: CASSGGGVWFF; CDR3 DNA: TGTGCCAGCAGCGGCGGGGGGGTTTGGTTTTTT
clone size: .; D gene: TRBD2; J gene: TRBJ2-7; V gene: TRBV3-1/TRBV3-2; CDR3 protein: CASSLFGTSGRYEQYF; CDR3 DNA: TGTGCCAGCAGCCTTTTTGGGACTAGCGGGAGGTACGAGCAGTACTTC
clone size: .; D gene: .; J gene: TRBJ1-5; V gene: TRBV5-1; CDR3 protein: CASSLGPSNQPQHF; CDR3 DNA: TGCGCCAGCAGCTTGGGGCCTAGCAATCAGCCCCAGCATTTT
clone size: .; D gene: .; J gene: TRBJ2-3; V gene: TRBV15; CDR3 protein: CATSRDQGDTQYF; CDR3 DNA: TGTGCCACCAGCAGAGATCAGGGGGATACGCAGTATTTT
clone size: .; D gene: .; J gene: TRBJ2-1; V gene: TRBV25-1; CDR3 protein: CASSDSISLFNEQFF; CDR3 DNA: TGTGCCAGCAGTGACAGTATCTCCCTGTTTAATGAGCAGTTCTTC
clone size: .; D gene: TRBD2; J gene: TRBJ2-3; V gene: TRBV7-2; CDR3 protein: CASRPSGRASLHTQYF; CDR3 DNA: TGTGCCAGCAGGCCTAGCGGGAGGGCCTCACTCCATACGCAGTATTTT
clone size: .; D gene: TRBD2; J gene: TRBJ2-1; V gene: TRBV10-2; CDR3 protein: CASRSSGRPNEQFF; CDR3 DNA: TGCGCCAGCAGGTCAAGCGGGAGGCCCAATGAGCAGTTCTTC
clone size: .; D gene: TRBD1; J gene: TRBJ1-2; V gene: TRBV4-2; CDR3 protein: CASSQLVGGAYGGYTF; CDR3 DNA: TGTGCCAGCAGCCAATTAGTAGGGGGCGCATATGGTGGCTACACCTTC
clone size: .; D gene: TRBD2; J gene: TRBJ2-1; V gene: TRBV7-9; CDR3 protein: CASSFGLAGGRRGYNEQFF; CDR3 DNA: TGTGCCAGCAGCTTCGGACTAGCGGGAGGGCGGCGGGGTTACAATGAGCAGTTCTTC
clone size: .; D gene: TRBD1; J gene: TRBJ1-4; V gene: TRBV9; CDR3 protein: CASGDRAHGEKLFF; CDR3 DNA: TGTGCCAGCGGAGACAGGGCGCATGGTGAAAAACTGTTTTTT
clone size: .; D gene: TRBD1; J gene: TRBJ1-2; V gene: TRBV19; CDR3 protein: CASSPGTVIANYGYTF; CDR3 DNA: TGTGCCAGTAGTCCGGGGACAGTGATAGCTAACTATGGCTACACCTTC
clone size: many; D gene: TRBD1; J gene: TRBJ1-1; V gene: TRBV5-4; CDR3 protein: CASSLGPGGNTEAFF; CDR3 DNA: TGTGCCAGCAGCTTGGGTCCAGGGGGGAACACTGAAGCTTTCTTT
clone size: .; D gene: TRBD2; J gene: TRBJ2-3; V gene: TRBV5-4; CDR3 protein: CASSLAAGGGTDTQYF; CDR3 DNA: TGTGCCAGCAGCTTGGCCGCGGGAGGGGGCACAGATACGCAGTATTTT
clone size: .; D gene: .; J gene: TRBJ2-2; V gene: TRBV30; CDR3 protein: CAWSASFSLYTGELFF; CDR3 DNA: TGTGCCTGGAGTGCCTCATTTAGCCTTTACACCGGGGAGCTGTTTTTT
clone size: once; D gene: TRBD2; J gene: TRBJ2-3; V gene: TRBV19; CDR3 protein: CASSRGAGENTQYF; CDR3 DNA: TGTGCCAGCAGCCGCGGAGCGGGGGAGAATACGCAGTATTTT
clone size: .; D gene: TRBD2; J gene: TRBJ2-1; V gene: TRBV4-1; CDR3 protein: CASGLAVYNEQFF; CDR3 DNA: TGCGCCAGCGGACTAGCGGTTTACAATGAGCAGTTCTTC
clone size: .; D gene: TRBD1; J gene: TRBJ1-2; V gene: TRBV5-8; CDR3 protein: CASSLEVGATGDGYTF; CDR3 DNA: TGTGCCAGCAGCCTGGAGGTCGGCGCGACAGGGGATGGCTACACCTTC
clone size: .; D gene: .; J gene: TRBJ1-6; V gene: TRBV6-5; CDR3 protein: CASSPGGGNSPLHF; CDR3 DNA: TGTGCCAGCTCCCCCGGGGGTGGAAATTCACCCCTCCACTTT
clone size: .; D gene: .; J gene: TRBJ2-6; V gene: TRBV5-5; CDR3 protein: CASSLFWGLDSGANVLTF; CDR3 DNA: TGTGCCAGCAGCTTGTTTTGGGGGCTTGACTCCGGGGCCAACGTCCTGACTTTC
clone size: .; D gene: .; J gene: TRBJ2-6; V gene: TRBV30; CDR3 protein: CAWTSFSGANVLTF; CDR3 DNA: TGTGCCTGGACCTCGTTCTCTGGGGCCAACGTCCTGACTTTC
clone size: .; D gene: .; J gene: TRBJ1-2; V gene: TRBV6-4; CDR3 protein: CASSNGLNYGYTF; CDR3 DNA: TGTGCCAGCAGTAACGGGTTGAACTATGGCTACACCTTC
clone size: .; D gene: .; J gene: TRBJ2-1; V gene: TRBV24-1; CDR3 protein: CATNAMNSEQFF; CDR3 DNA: TGTGCCACCAACGCTATGAATTCCGAGCAGTTCTTC